Listed below are T cell receptor beta chains from one sample, sequenced in a study of radiation and T cells in renal cell carcinoma. The data were produced by immunoSEQ multiplex PCR, yet TCRdb's version contains in-frame clones alone and is incomplete. Altogether about 15,000 clones are present, 55% to 60% being singletons, with the ten largest covering 9.5% to 12%. The input for sequencing was tumor tissue, taken from a patient whose treatment was nephrectomy without radiotherapy. The source of these receptors is a man aged 50 to 60 with renal cell carcinoma. Each CDR3 is given with its conserved first and last residue. The D gene is left open where the match is weak. Some rows have no size entry. The others give once, few or many, or a class for an expanded clone.

>-|TRBJ2-3|-|TRBV7-2
CASSSPGLRRTDTQYF
TGTGCCAGCAGCTCCCCGGGACTGCGTCGGACAGATACGCAGTATTTT
>-|TRBJ1-1|-|TRBV7-2
CASSLEGNEAFF
TGTGCCAGCAGCTTAGAGGGGAATGAAGCTTTCTTT
>TRBD1|TRBJ2-7|-|TRBV2
CATGGRTGGDEQYF
TGTGCCACAGGGGGGCGGACAGGGGGCGACGAGCAGTACTTC
>TRBD1|TRBJ2-1|-|TRBV9
CASSVSGQVNNEQFF
TGTGCCAGCAGCGTGTCGGGACAGGTGAACAATGAGCAGTTCTTC
>-|TRBJ2-7|-|TRBV19
CASRGRAYPSYEQYF
TGTGCCAGTAGAGGCAGGGCCTATCCGTCCTACGAGCAGTACTTC
>TRBD2|TRBJ2-7|few|TRBV5-1
CASSGTSAHEQYF
TGCGCCAGCAGCGGGACTAGCGCCCACGAGCAGTACTTC
>TRBD1|TRBJ1-2|few|TRBV6-4
CASSDSGGTEPSNYGYTF
TGTGCCAGCAGTGACTCCGGGGGGACAGAACCGTCTAACTATGGCTACACCTTC
>TRBD2|TRBJ2-1|few|TRBV25-1
CASSEYGGEAIHNEQFF
TGTGCCAGCAGTGAATACGGGGGGGAAGCCATACACAATGAGCAGTTCTTC
>-|TRBJ1-6|few|TRBV5-6
CASSLEQNSPLHF
TGTGCCAGCAGCTTGGAACAGAATTCACCCCTCCACTTT
>-|TRBJ2-7|-|TRBV6-5
CASSYGTGSSYEQYF
TGTGCCAGCAGTTACGGGACGGGGAGCTCCTACGAGCAGTACTTC
>TRBD2|TRBJ2-7|medium-sized|TRBV19
CASSIVASGISSYEQYF
TGTGCCAGTAGTATAGTAGCTAGCGGGATTAGCTCCTACGAGCAGTACTTC
>-|TRBJ2-3|-|TRBV4-2
CASSQDPGAVTDTQYF
TGTGCCAGCAGCCAAGATCCGGGGGCTGTCACAGATACGCAGTATTTT
>-|TRBJ2-1|many|TRBV5-6
CASSSTSYNEQFF
TGTGCCAGCAGCTCGACTAGCTACAATGAGCAGTTCTTC